Listed here is a single TCR beta chain. Its antigen is unidentified. Germline-derived CDR1 and CDR2 are GTSNPN and SVGIG (reference sequence). The CDR3 has 14 amino acids. Losses at the gene ends were 8 bases for V and 11 bases for J; bases not matched to a gene: 13. These data belong to a study of radiotherapy plus CTLA-4 blockade in lung cancer. Study-level information: Of all patients, more than 15% responded objectively and 25% to 40% showed disease control. Overall study results and limits: Early blood T cell clone dynamics, with interferon-beta, were reported to best predict response. TCR clones originating in tumors grew in number in blood after radiotherapy plus ipilimumab.

TCRdb's copy holds only in-frame clones and misses some; the assay was immunoSEQ multiplex PCR. The sample comprises roughly 44,000 clones, 70% to 80% of which are singletons, and 11% rests with the top ten. With ipilimumab providing CTLA-4 blockade, focal radiation was administered to patients who had chemo-refractory metastatic non-small-cell lung cancer. The V and J genes are TRBV30 and TRBJ2-5; 14 nucleotides align to TRBD2. Sequences were derived from peripheral blood, sampled from a patient treated with radiotherapy plus ipilimumab. This clonotype was obtained from a human donor with non-small cell lung cancer who had stable disease on radiotherapy plus ipilimumab. The CDR3 is CAHTRAGLAGEQYF. The DNA for the CDR3 is TGTGCCCACACCCGCGCGGGACTAGCGGGGGAGCAGTACTTC.